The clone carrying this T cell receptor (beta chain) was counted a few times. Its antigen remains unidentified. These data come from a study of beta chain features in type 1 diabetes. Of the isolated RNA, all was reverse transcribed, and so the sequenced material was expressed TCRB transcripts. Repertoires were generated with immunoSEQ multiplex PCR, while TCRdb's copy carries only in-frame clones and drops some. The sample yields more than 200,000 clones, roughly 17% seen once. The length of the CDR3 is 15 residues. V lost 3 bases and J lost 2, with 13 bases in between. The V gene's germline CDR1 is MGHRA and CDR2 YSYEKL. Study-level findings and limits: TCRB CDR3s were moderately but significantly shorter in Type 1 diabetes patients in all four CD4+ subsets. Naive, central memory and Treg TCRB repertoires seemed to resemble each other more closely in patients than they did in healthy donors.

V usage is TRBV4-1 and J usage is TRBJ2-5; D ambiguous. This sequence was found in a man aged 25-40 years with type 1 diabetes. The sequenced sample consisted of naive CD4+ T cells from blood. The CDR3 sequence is CASSQPVGLQETQYF. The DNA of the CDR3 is TGCGCCAGCAGCCAGCCAGTGGGTCTACAAGAGACCCAGTACTTC.